Sequencing of this TCR beta chain was carried out in a study of CD4 and CD8 cells across lung adenocarcinoma regions. The CDR3 covers 15 residues. The germline V gene encodes CDR1 MNHEY and CDR2 SVGAGI. Trimming removed 0 bases from V and 2 bases from J, with 10 bases in between. This clonotype was seen more than once but under ten times. Donors had localized lung adenocarcinoma, a non-small cell lung cancer. TCRdb itself ran the PCR reads through MiXCR, one entry per CDR3 protein. The sample lists 9,500 to 15,000 distinct CDR3 sequences, more than 45% seen once, with approximately 26% in the top ten.

The sequence came from a female donor with lung adenocarcinoma. The CD4 and CD8 labels of this study may be unreliable. The gene calls are TRBV6-5 and TRBJ1-2; a weak D match, TRBD1 (6 bases). Input material: CD8+ T cells from the margin of a lung tumor. The CDR3 protein is CASSYSPGVNYGYTF. The CDR3 coding sequence is TGTGCCAGCAGTTACTCGCCAGGGGTGAACTATGGCTACACCTTC.